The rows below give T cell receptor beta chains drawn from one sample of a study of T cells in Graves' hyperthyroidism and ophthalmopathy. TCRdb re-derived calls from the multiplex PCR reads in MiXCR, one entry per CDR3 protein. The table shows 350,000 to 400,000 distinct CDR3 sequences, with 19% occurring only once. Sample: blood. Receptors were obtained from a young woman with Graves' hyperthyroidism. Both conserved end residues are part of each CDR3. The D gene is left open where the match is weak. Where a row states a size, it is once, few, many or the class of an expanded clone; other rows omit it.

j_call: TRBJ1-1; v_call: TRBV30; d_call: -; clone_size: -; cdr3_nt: TGTGCCTGGAGTGGGGACGGCCCTGAAGCTTTCTTT; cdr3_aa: CAWSGDGPEAFF
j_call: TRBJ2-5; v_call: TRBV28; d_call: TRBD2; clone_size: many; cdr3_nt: TGTGCCAGCAGCTCGCCTAGCGGGGGGGCCCAAGAGACCCAGTACTTC; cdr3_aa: CASSSPSGGAQETQYF
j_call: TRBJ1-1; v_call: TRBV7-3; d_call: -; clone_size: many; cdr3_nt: TGTGCCAGCAGCTTAACCGGGACCAGGAACACTGAAGCTTTCTTT; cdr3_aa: CASSLTGTRNTEAFF
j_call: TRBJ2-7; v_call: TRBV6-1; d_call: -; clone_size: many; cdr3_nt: TGTGCCAGCAGCACTCAACGGGGGCTGAACGAGCAGTACTTC; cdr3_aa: CASSTQRGLNEQYF
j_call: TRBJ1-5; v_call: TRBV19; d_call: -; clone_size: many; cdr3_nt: TGTGCCAGTAGTATTATTCTTCGGTCCAATCAGCCCCAGCATTTT; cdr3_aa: CASSIILRSNQPQHF
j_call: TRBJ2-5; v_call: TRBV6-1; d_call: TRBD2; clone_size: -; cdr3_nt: TGTGCCGGCAGGGAAACTAGCGAGGCTCGGGAGACCCAGTACTTC; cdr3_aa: CAGRETSEARETQYF
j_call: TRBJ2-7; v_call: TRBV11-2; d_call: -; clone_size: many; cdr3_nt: TGTGCCAGCAGTCCAGGGGGCGGGGGGGTAGGTTACGAGCAGTACTTC; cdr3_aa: CASSPGGGGVGYEQYF
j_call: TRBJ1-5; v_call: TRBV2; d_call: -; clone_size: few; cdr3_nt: TGTGCCAGCAAGGCAGGGCTTCAGCCCCAGCATTTT; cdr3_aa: CASKAGLQPQHF
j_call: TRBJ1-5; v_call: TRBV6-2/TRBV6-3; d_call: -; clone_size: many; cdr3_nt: TGTGCCAGCAGTTACCGGGCGGCGGGACGGATCAATCAGCCCCAGCATTTT; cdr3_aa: CASSYRAAGRINQPQHF
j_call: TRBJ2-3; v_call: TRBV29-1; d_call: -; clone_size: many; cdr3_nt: TGCAGCGTTGCCCAGAGAAGCACAGATACGCAGTATTTT; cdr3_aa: CSVAQRSTDTQYF
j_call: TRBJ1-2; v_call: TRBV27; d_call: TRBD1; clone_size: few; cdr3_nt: TGTGCCAGCAGCCCGACGGGACAGGGGGCGAAGCGCTATGGCTACACCTTC; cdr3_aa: CASSPTGQGAKRYGYTF
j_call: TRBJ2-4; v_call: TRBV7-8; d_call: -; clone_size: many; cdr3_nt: TGTGCCAGCAGCCTTGACCGAGGAACGGCCAAAAACATTCAGTACTTC; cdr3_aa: CASSLDRGTAKNIQYF
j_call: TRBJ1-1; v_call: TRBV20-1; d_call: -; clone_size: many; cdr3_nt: TGCAGTGCTAGTAATGGAGCGGGTAATGAAGCTTTCTTT; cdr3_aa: CSASNGAGNEAFF
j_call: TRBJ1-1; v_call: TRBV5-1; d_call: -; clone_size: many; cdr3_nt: TGCGCCAGCAGCTTGGGACAGAGGACTGAAGCTTTCTTT; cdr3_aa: CASSLGQRTEAFF
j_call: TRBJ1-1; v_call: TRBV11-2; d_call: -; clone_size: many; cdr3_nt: TGTGCCAGCAGCCACTGGACGGTGAACACTGAAGCTTTCTTT; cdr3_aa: CASSHWTVNTEAFF
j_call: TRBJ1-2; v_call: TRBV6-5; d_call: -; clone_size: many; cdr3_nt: TGTGCCAGCTCTCTCTTTCAGGGCTATGGCTACACCTTC; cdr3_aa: CASSLFQGYGYTF
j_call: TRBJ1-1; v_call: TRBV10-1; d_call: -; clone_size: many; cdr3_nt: TGCGCCAGCAGTGAGTCGACAGCGGTCCGAGACAAAGCTTTCTTT; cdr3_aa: CASSESTAVRDKAFF
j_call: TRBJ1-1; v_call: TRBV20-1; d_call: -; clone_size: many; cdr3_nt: TGCAGTGCACCGGGGGCCCTGACTGAAGCTTTCTTT; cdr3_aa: CSAPGALTEAFF
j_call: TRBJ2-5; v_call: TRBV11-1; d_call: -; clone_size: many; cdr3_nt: TGTGCCAGCAGCCCCAGTTACCCTATAAGAGAAGAGACCCAGTACTTC; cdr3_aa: CASSPSYPIREETQYF
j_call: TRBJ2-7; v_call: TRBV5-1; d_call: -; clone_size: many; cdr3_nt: TGCGCCAGCAGCTCGTGGACGGGGAGGTACGAGCAGTACTTC; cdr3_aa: CASSSWTGRYEQYF
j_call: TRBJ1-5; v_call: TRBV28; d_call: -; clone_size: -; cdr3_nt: TGTGCCAGCAGTTTACTTTATAGCAATCAGCCCCAGCATTTT; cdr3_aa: CASSLLYSNQPQHF
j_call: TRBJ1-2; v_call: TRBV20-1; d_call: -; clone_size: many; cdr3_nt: TGCAGTGCTAGTGCACAGGGCTATGGCTACACCTTC; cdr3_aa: CSASAQGYGYTF
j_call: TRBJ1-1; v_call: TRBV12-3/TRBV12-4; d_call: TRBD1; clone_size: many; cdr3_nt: TGTGCCAGCAGTTCAAGACAGGGCGGGACTGAAGCTTTCTTT; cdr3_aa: CASSSRQGGTEAFF
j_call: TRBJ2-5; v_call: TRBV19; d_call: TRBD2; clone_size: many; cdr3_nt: TGTGCCAGTAGTTTTGGACTAGCACTTGTAGAGACCCAGTACTTC; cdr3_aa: CASSFGLALVETQYF
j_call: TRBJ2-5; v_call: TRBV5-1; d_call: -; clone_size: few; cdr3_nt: TGCGCCAGCAGCCCCTCATCGGGATACGATGAGACCCAGTACTTC; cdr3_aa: CASSPSSGYDETQYF
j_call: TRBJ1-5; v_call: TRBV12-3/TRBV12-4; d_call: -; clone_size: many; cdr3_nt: TGTGCCAGCAGTACCGGACACCCCCGGATTTATAGCAATCAGCCCCAGCATTTT; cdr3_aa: CASSTGHPRIYSNQPQHF
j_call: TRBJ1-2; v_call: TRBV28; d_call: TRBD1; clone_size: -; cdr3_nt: TGTGCCAGCAGCCGTAACCGGGACAGGGTTAAGTACACCTTC; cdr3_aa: CASSRNRDRVKYTF
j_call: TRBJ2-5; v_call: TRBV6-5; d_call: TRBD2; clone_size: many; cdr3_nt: TGTGCCAGCAGTTACCTTACTAGCGGGGGGGATAGCCAGACCCAGTACTTC; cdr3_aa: CASSYLTSGGDSQTQYF
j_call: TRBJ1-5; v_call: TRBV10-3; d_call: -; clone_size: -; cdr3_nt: TGTGCCATCAGTGATGACATGGTGGGGCAGCCTCAGCATTTT; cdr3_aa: CAISDDMVGQPQHF
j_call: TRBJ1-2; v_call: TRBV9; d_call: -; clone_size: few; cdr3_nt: TGTGCCAGCAGCCGAGACAGTAACGGGTATGGCTACACCTTC; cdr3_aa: CASSRDSNGYGYTF
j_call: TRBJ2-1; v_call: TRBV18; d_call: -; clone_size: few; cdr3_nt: TGTGCCAGCTCACCACGCGTAGCTTCTGGCAATGAGCAGTTCTTC; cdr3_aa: CASSPRVASGNEQFF
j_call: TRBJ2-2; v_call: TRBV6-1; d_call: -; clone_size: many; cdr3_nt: TGTGCCAGCCGAACCCTGTACACCGGGGAGCTGTTTTTT; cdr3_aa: CASRTLYTGELFF
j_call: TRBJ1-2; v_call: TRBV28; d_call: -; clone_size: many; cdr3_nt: TGTGCCAGCAGTTCTGGACGAATGGCTTATGGCTACACCTTC; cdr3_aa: CASSSGRMAYGYTF
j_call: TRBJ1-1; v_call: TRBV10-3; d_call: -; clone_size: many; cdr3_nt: TGTGCCATCCGCTGGACCAGGAACACTGAAGCTTTCTTT; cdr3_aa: CAIRWTRNTEAFF
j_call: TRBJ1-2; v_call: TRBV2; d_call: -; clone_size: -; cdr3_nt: TGTGCCAGCAGTGGAGAGAGGTATCCTAACTATGGCTACACCTTC; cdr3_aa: CASSGERYPNYGYTF
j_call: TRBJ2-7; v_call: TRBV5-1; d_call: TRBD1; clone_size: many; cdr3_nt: TGCGCCAGCAGCCCTGGGACAGTTGACGAGCAGTACTTC; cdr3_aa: CASSPGTVDEQYF
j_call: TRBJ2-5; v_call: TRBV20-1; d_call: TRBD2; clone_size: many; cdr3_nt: TGCAGTGCTCCCCCGGCGGGGGGCTCAGAGACCCAGTACTTC; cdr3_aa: CSAPPAGGSETQYF
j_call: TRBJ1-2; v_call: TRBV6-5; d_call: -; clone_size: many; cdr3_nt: TGTGCCAGCAGTCTCGATGGACGGCCGGGGAGCTACACCTTC; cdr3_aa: CASSLDGRPGSYTF
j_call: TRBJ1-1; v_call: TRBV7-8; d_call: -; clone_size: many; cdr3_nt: TGTGCCAGCAGCTTGTGGCAGTTGAACACTGAAGCTTTCTTT; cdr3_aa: CASSLWQLNTEAFF
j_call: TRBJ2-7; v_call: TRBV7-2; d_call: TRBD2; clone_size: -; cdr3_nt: TGTGCCAGCAGCTTACGGGCTAGCGGGGGGCCTAGCTCCTACGAGCAGTACTTC; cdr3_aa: CASSLRASGGPSSYEQYF
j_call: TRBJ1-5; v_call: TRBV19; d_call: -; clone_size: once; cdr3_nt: TGTGCCAGTAGTACCTTAGGAGGGGGCAATCAGCCCCAGCATTTT; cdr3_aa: CASSTLGGGNQPQHF
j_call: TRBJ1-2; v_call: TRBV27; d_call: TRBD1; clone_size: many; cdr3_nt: TGTGCCAGCAGTCTGACAGGGTTCGGATATGGCTACACCTTC; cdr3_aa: CASSLTGFGYGYTF
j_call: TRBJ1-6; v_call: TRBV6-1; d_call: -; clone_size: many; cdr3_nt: TGTGCCAGCAGTGCAGTTCCTGGACGGCCGTCTAATTCACCCCTCCACTTT; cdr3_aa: CASSAVPGRPSNSPLHF
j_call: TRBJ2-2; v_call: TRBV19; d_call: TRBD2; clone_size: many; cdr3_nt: TGTGCCAGTGGTGGGGGGGATGAAGGTACCGGGGAGCTGTTTTTT; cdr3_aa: CASGGGDEGTGELFF
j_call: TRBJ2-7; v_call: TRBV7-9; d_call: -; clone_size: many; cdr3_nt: TGTGCCAGCTGGGGGGACCACGAGCAGTACTTC; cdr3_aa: CASWGDHEQYF
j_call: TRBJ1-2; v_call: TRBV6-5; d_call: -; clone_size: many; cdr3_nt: TGTGCCAGCAGTTATCTTGACGGGAACTATGGCTACACCTTC; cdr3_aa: CASSYLDGNYGYTF
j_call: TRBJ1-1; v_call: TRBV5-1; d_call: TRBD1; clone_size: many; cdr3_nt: TGCGCCAGCAGCCGGGACAGGGCCACTGAAGCTTTCTTT; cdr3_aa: CASSRDRATEAFF
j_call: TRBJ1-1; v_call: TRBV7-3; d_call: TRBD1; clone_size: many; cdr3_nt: TGTGCCAGCAGCTTAGGGACAGGGGGCCAAGCTTTCTTT; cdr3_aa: CASSLGTGGQAFF
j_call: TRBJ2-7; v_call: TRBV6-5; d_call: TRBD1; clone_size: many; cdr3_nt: TGTGCCAGCAGTGACTCCATGACAGGGGCCTACGAGCAGTACTTC; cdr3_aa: CASSDSMTGAYEQYF
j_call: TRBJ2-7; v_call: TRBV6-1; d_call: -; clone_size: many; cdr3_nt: TGTGCCAGCAGTGAAGCGCGGGATCGCTCCTACGAGCAGTACTTC; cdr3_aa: CASSEARDRSYEQYF
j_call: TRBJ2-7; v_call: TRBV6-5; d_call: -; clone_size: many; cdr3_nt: TGTGCCAGCAGGATGGACATATCCTACGAGCAGTACTTC; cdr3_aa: CASRMDISYEQYF
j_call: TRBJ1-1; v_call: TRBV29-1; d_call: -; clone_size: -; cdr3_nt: TGCAGCGTTGGGGCAGGGTCCATGAACACTGAAGCTTTCTTT; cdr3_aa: CSVGAGSMNTEAFF
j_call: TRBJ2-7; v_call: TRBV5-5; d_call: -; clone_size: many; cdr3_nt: TGTGCCAGCAACGACGACGTGGGGGACGAGCAGTACTTC; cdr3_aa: CASNDDVGDEQYF
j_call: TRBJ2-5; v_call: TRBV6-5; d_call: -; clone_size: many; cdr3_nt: TGTGCCAGCAGTTCGGGGGACTTCCAAGAGACCCAGTACTTC; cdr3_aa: CASSSGDFQETQYF
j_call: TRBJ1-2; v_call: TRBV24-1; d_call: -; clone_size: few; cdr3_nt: TGTGCCACCAGTAAGGACCTTCAGGGCTACACCTTC; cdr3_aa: CATSKDLQGYTF
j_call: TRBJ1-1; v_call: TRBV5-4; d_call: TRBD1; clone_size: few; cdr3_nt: TGTGCCAGCAGCCTAGGACAGGGGAGGGCTGAAGCTTGCTTT; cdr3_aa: CASSLGQGRAEACF
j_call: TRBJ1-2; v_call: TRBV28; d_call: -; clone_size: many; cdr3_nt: TGTGCCACCCTAACACGAGCCGGGACTTCCCTCTTCGGTGGCTACACCTTC; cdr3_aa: CATLTRAGTSLFGGYTF
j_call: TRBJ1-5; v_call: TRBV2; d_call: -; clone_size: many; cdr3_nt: TGTGCCAGCAGCGTTAAGTGGGGGGCCCATACTAATCAGCCCCAGCATTTT; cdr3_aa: CASSVKWGAHTNQPQHF
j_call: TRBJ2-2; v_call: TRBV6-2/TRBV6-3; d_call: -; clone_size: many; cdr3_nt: TGTGCCAGCAGGAAGAGGGGGTTACGGGTCCCCGGGGAGCTGTTTTTT; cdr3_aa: CASRKRGLRVPGELFF
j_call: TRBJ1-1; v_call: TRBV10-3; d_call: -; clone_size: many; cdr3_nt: TGTGCCATCAGGGACCAGGGGCAGATGAACACTGAAGCTTTCTTT; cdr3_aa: CAIRDQGQMNTEAFF